Listed below are T cell receptor beta chains from one sample, sequenced in a study of cytomegalovirus exposure and HLA in healthy donors. Some clones are missing from TCRdb's copy, which holds only in-frame ones; the method was immunoSEQ multiplex PCR. The sample includes around 100,000 clones, nearly 80% of them seen just once. Sequencing used PBMCs. The receptors come from a man between 60 and 75 years old in good health and CMV-seropositive. The CDR3 runs from the conserved cysteine through the conserved F or W. Each record gives: V gene, J gene, clone size, D gene, CDR3 DNA, CDR3 protein. D genes are given only for firm matches. For some rows the clone size is stated as once, few or many, or as a class when expanded; others skip it.

v_gene: TRBV4-1
j_gene: TRBJ1-2
abundance: NA
d_gene: TRBD1
CDR3nt: TGCGCCAGCAGTATGGCGATTGACAGGGGCATCGATGGCTACACCTTC
CDR3aa: CASSMAIDRGIDGYTF

v_gene: TRBV5-4
j_gene: TRBJ1-4
abundance: NA
d_gene: TRBD1
CDR3nt: TGTGCCAGCAGCTGGGGGACAGGGGTCGACGAAAAACTGTTTTTT
CDR3aa: CASSWGTGVDEKLFF

v_gene: TRBV19
j_gene: TRBJ2-3
abundance: NA
d_gene: TRBD2
CDR3nt: TGTGCCAGTAGTCCCTATAGCGGGGTGGCAGATACGCAGTATTTT
CDR3aa: CASSPYSGVADTQYF

v_gene: TRBV7-8
j_gene: TRBJ2-4
abundance: NA
d_gene: TRBD1
CDR3nt: TGTGCCAGCAGCTTCGACAGGGTTCCCAAAAACATTCAGTACTTC
CDR3aa: CASSFDRVPKNIQYF

v_gene: TRBV9
j_gene: TRBJ1-1
abundance: few
d_gene: NA
CDR3nt: TGTGCCAGCAGCGGGACAGCTCGCGAAGCTTTCTTT
CDR3aa: CASSGTAREAFF

v_gene: TRBV7-2
j_gene: TRBJ2-1
abundance: once
d_gene: TRBD2
CDR3nt: TGTGCCAGCAGCCACGGGACTAGCGGGGCAGAGCAGTTCTTC
CDR3aa: CASSHGTSGAEQFF

v_gene: TRBV6-5
j_gene: TRBJ1-2
abundance: NA
d_gene: NA
CDR3nt: TGTGCCAGCAGTTACTCGGGGGGTGGCTACACCTTC
CDR3aa: CASSYSGGGYTF

v_gene: TRBV6-1
j_gene: TRBJ1-1
abundance: NA
d_gene: NA
CDR3nt: TGTGCCAGCACCCTACGGGAAATCTACACTGAAGCTTTCTTT
CDR3aa: CASTLREIYTEAFF

v_gene: TRBV18
j_gene: TRBJ2-5
abundance: few
d_gene: NA
CDR3nt: TGTGCCAGCTCTCCGTTGGGGGGTCAAGAGACCCAGTACTTC
CDR3aa: CASSPLGGQETQYF

v_gene: TRBV19
j_gene: TRBJ2-5
abundance: NA
d_gene: TRBD2
CDR3nt: TGTGCCAGTAGTATAAGTACTAGCGGGTCCAGAGAGACCCAGTACTTC
CDR3aa: CASSISTSGSRETQYF

v_gene: TRBV6-1
j_gene: TRBJ1-3
abundance: NA
d_gene: NA
CDR3nt: TGTGCCAGCACCCGGACAATCCCTGGAAACACCATATATTTT
CDR3aa: CASTRTIPGNTIYF

v_gene: TRBV5-5
j_gene: TRBJ2-1
abundance: few
d_gene: NA
CDR3nt: TGTGCCAGCAGCTTGGTGGGGAGGTCTAATGAGCAGTTCTTC
CDR3aa: CASSLVGRSNEQFF

v_gene: TRBV19
j_gene: TRBJ2-7
abundance: NA
d_gene: TRBD1
CDR3nt: TGTGCCAGTAGTAATCGGGGGGGACAGGGGAACGACGAGCAGTACTTC
CDR3aa: CASSNRGGQGNDEQYF